The 11 T cell receptor beta chains below come from one sample, sequenced in a study of response to subunit inactivated influenza vaccine. TCRdb itself ran the RT-PCR reads through MiXCR, one entry per CDR3 protein. The data show around 750,000 distinct CDR3 sequences, 21% seen once. Specimen: PBMCs from blood, collected roughly 5 days after vaccination. All receptors derive from a man aged 50 to 60 who received an inactivated influenza vaccine.

This clonotype was observed at least ten times. This chain links TRBV5-1 with TRBJ2-7, with D unclear. CDR1 and CDR2 (germline): SGHRS, YFSETQ. V lost 0 bases, J lost 5 bases, and 12 bases lay in between. This CDR3 contains 14 residues. The CDR3 nucleotides read TGCGCCAGCAGCTTGGTTTCGCGGAATGACGAGCAGTACTTC. This gives the protein CASSLVSRNDEQYF.

This clonotype was seen more than once but under ten times. One end of the junction is discordant with germline, which a read error may explain. This chain links TRBV20-1 with TRBJ2-7, with TRBD2 matching over 9 bases. The CDR3 extends over 13 amino acids. Per the germline V gene, CDR1 is DFQATT and CDR2 is SNEGSKA (reference sequence). CDR3 loop: CSAPSGMEHEQYF. The CDR3 region has the DNA TGCAGTGCGCCTAGCGGGATGGAACACGAGCAGTATTTC.

This clonotype was recorded a few times. The V gene is TRBV11-2, the J gene TRBJ2-5; possible D gene TRBD1, 6 bases. Trimming shortened V by 4 bases and J by 1 base, and 16 bases separated the two germline ends. The length of the CDR3 is 16 residues. CDR1 is SGHAT and CDR2 is FQNNGV in the germline V gene. The CDR3 coding sequence is TGTGCCAGCAGCTACTCAGGGGACCACCTCCAAGAGACCCAGTACTTC. This translates into CASSYSGDHLQETQYF.

A few counts support this clonotype. CDR3 sequence: CASSEEPFSGANVLTF. The CDR3, as DNA: TGTGCCAGCAGTGAGGAACCTTTCTCTGGGGCCAACGTCCTGACTTTC. The V gene is TRBV6-2 or TRBV6-3, the J gene TRBJ2-6; D is ambiguous. Germline-derived CDR1 and CDR2 are MNHEY and SVGEGT. This CDR3 has 16 amino acids. Trimming stripped 5 bases from V and 0 bases from J, with 11 bases between.

V and J are TRBV7-9 and TRBJ2-5; 10 bases are shared with TRBD2. The CDR3 contains 14 residues. Trimming took 4 bases from V and 4 from J; bases not matched to a gene: 3. Germline CDR1 and CDR2: SEHNR and FQNEAQ (reference sequence). The CDR3 coding sequence is TGTGCCAGCAGCTCCCTAGCGGGAGCAGAGACCCAGTACTTC. It is translated as CASSSLAGAETQYF.

This chain connects TRBV3-1 to TRBJ2-1; D unclear. Trimming removed 0 bases at V and 8 bases at J, with 8 bases between. This CDR3 has 13 amino acids. Germline CDR1 reads LGHDT; CDR2 reads YNNKEL (reference sequence). CDR3 DNA: TGTGCCAGCAGCCAAGAGGGTTACTATGAGCAGTTCTTC. Translating gives CASSQEGYYEQFF.

This clonotype appeared a few times. The chain has TRBV20-1 and TRBJ2-1, with 10 bases identical to TRBD1. The germline CDR1 and CDR2 sequences are DFQATT and SNEGSKA (reference sequence). The junction had 10 bases not matched to a gene; V was cut back by 4 bases and J by 4 bases. This CDR3 contains 16 residues. CDR3 residues: CSAKVGQGDRYNEQFF. In nucleotides, the CDR3 is TGCAGTGCTAAAGTTGGACAGGGGGACAGATACAATGAGCAGTTCTTC.

This clonotype came up a few times. The genes are TRBV5-1 and TRBJ2-3; perhaps TRBD2 as D (6 bases). With 3 bases removed from V and 0 bases from J, the gap between germline ends came to 8 bases. Germline loops: CDR1 SGHRS, CDR2 YFSETQ. The CDR3 spans 14 residues. The CDR3 loop is CASSSGDSTDTQYF. Here the CDR3 DNA reads TGCGCCAGCAGCTCGGGGGACAGCACAGATACGCAGTATTTT.

The chain recombines TRBV15 with TRBJ2-1; 8 nucleotides match TRBD2. In germline, CDR1 is LNHNV, CDR2 YYDKDF (reference sequence). V trimming: 3 bases; J trimming: 10 bases; junction bases outside the gene matches: 8. The CDR3 sequence is 14 residues long. The CDR3 here is CATSRRDGTREQFF. The CDR3 DNA follows: TGTGCCACCAGCAGGAGGGACGGGACTAGGGAGCAGTTCTTC. The variable domain in full, completed from reference TRBV15 and TRBJ2-1, reads DAMVIQNPRYQVTQFGKPVTLSCSQTLNHNVMYWYQQKSSQAPKLLFHYYDKDFNNEADTPDNFQSRRPNTSFCFLDIRSPGLGDTAMYLCATSRRDGTREQFFGPGTRLTVL.

This clonotype was counted a few times. The chain recombines TRBV6-2 or TRBV6-3 with TRBJ1-1, with D maybe TRBD1 (6 bases). The CDR3 extends over 17 amino acids. Trimming took 0 bases from V and 4 from J, leaving 18 bases between them. CDR1 and CDR2 (germline): MNHEY, SVGEGT. The CDR3 DNA follows: TGTGCCAGCAGTTACTCGTGGGGGCTAGGGGGTTCCACTGAAGCTTTCTTT. It encodes CASSYSWGLGGSTEAFF.

This clonotype was seen a few times. The chain combines TRBV6-4 with TRBJ2-3, with 8 bases matching TRBD2. This CDR3 is 13 amino acids long. CDR1 is MRHNA, CDR2 SNTAGT, per germline. V dropped 4 bases and J dropped 5; count of bases not matched to a gene: 2. CDR3 amino acids: CASSVAGGDTQYF. The CDR3, as DNA: TGTGCCAGCAGTGTTGCGGGAGGAGATACGCAGTATTTT.